This TCR beta chain emerged from a study of blood T cell repertoires in COVID-19. Overall study: COVID-19 samples collected from the United States, Italy and Spain covered acute and convalescent phases. Nucleic acid was either cDNA or gDNA, and it came from T cells, B-cell-depleted T cells, or PBMCs.

Cohorts were based on clinical histories the participants reported. The sample holds many counts of this clone. From germline, CDR1 is MRHNA and CDR2 SNTAGT. The length of the CDR3 is 17 residues. V lost 3 bases, J lost 9 bases, and 12 bases stayed unmatched. Using immunoSEQ multiplex PCR, the repertoire was profiled, and TCRdb retains in-frame clones only, with some absent. The table has 200,000 to 300,000 clones, around nine tenths seen once; the top ten hold 2.6%. Sequences were obtained from PBMCs or T cells enriched from blood (not recorded which). The rearrangement uses TRBV6-4 and TRBJ2-1, with 12 nucleotides matching TRBD1. This TCR came from a woman under 30 who had recovered from COVID-19. In nucleotides, the CDR3 is TGTGCCAGCAGTGAAGGGGCCCCGGGACAGGGGGCAGGTGAGCAGTTCTTC. It yields the protein CASSEGAPGQGAGEQFF.